The TCR beta chain under discussion was sequenced for a study of pediatric ulcerative colitis. Study in general: Ulcerative colitis patients had pancolitis or left-sided colitis, with confirming histology.

The assay was immunoSEQ multiplex PCR, and TCRdb's table has in-frame clones only and misses some. The sample shows 20,000 to 30,000 clones, roughly 70% of them seen only once. A remark on this clone: Its antigen is currently unknown.

This CDR3 spans 15 amino acids. CDR1 and CDR2 from the germline V gene are SGHTA and FQGTGA. V trimming: 1 base; J trimming: 5 bases; junction bases outside the gene matches: 5. Study conclusions and caveats: Blood-rectal clonal overlap within each person was significantly higher in ulcerative colitis patients than controls. A couple of rectal clonotypes were found only in ulcerative colitis patients, all of them.

The rectum was sampled with one to two pinch biopsies at colonoscopy. Ulcerative colitis patients received no immunosuppressive medication before the diagnostic colonoscopy. The V gene is TRBV7-3, the J gene TRBJ1-2; TRBD1 matches at 9 bases. The TCR comes from a boy under 18 with severe ulcerative colitis. Sequenced input: gut tissue. In DNA form, the CDR3 reads TGTGCCAGCAGCTTAAGTACAGGGGGCAGGTATGGCTACACCTTC. The encoded protein is CASSLSTGGRYGYTF.